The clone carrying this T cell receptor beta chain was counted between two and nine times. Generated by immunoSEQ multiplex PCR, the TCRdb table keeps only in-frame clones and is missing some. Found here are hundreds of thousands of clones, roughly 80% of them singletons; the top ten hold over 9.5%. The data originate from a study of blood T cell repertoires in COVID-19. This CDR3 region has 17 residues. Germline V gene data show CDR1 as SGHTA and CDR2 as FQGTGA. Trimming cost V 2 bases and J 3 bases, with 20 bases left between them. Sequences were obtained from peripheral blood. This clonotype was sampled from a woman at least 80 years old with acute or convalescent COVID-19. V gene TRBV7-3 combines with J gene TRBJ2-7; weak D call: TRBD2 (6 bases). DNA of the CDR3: TGTGCCAGCAGCTTAGGGCGCGGGACGAGGCTAGACTACGAGCAGTACTTC. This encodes CASSLGRGTRLDYEQYF. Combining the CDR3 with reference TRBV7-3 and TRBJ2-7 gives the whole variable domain GAGVSQTPSNKVTEKGKYVELRCDPISGHTALYWYRQSLGQGPEFLIYFQGTGAADDSGLPNDRFFAVRPEGSVSTLKIQRTERGDSAVYLCASSLGRGTRLDYEQYFGPGTRLTVT.